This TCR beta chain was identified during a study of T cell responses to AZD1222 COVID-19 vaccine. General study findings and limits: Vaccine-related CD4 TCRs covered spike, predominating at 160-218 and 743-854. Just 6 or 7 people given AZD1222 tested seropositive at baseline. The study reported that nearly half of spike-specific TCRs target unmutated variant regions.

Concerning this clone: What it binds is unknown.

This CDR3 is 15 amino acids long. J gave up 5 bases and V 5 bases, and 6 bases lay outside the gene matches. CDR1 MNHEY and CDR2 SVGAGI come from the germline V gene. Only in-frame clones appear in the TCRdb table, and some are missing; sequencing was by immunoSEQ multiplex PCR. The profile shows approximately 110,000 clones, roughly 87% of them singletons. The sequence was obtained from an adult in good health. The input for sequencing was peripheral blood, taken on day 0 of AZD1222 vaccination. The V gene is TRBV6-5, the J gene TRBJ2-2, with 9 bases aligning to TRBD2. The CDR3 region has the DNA TGTGCCAGCAGTCCAGCGGGGGGACGGACCGGGGAGCTGTTTTTT. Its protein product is CASSPAGGRTGELFF.